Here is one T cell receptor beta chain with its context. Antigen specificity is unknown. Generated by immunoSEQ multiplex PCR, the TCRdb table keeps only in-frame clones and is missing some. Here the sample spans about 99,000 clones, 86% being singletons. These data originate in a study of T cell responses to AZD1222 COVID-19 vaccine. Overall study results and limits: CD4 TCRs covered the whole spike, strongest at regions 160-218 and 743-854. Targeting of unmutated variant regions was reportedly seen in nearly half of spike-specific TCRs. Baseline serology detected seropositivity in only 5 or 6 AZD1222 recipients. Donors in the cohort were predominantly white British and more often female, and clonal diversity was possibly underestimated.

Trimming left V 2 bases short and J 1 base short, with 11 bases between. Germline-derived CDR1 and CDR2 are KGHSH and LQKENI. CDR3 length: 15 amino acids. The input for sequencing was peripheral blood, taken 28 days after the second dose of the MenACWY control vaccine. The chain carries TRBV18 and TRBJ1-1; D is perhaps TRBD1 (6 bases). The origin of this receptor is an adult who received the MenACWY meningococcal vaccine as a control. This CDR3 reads CASSPKNRANTEAFF. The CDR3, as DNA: TGTGCCAGCTCACCAAAAAACAGGGCGAACACTGAAGCTTTCTTT.